This entry lists 24 T cell receptor beta chains sequenced from one sample in a study of OX40 agonist ivuxolimab in advanced cancers. Repertoires were generated with immunoSEQ multiplex PCR, while TCRdb's copy carries only in-frame clones and drops some. The sample has approximately 60,000 clones, 77% seen once. Material: CD4+ or CD8+ T cells sorted from blood, obtained in a trial of the OX40 agonist ivuxolimab. All receptors come from an adult with an advanced solid tumor such as melanoma, head and neck, liver or kidney cancer.

The CDR3 DNA is TGTGCCAGCTCACCATCGTGGGGACCGAACACTGAAGCTTTCTTT. Protein: CASSPSWGPNTEAFF. The chain has TRBV18 and TRBJ1-1, with a tentative D call TRBD1 (5 bases). Germline V CDR1 and CDR2: KGHSH, LQKENI. The CDR3 has 15 residues. With 2 bases removed from V and 1 base from J, the gap between germline ends came to 11 bases.

The V gene is TRBV23-1, the J gene TRBJ1-1, with 9 bases fitting TRBD1. TRBV23-1 is an open reading frame whose function is uncertain. This CDR3 has 15 residues. With 6 bases clipped from V and 2 bases from J, the junction kept 7 bases outside the gene matches. In DNA, the CDR3 is TGCGCCAGCAGCCTCGGGACAGGGAGAAACACTGAAGCTTTCTTT. Its translation is CASSLGTGRNTEAFF.

There are a few counts of this clone. The chain uses TRBV7-2 and TRBJ2-7; 9 bases match TRBD2. After removal of 4 bases from V and 0 bases from J, the junction contained 4 bases not matched to a gene. From germline, CDR1 is SGHTA and CDR2 FQGNSA. The CDR3 is made up of 15 amino acids. The DNA for the CDR3 is TGTGCCAGCAGCTATAGCGGGGGCTACTCCTACGAGCAGTACTTC. Its protein is CASSYSGGYSYEQYF.

This clone showed up many times. J is TRBJ1-1 and V is TRBV4-1, with TRBD1 matching 7 bases. V lost 6 bases to trimming and J lost 2 bases; unmatched junction nucleotides: 12. Germline loops: CDR1 MGHRA, CDR2 YSYEKL. The CDR3 contains 16 residues. DNA for the CDR3: TGCGCCAGCAGTCGCCCCCTCAGACAGGGAAACACTGAAGCTTTCTTT. Its translation is CASSRPLRQGNTEAFF.

The CDR3 protein is CASSPLGTDYEQYF. The CDR3 DNA is TGTGCCAGCTCACCACTTGGGACGGACTACGAGCAGTACTTC. This rearrangement joins TRBV18 to TRBJ2-5; D possibly uses TRBD1 or TRBD2 (5 bases each). The DNA matches TRBJ2-7 better at its end, which makes the J call doubtful. Germline V gene lookup returns CDR1 KGHSH and CDR2 LQKENI. The CDR3 has 14 residues.

The CDR3 spells CASRRQGQQYF. The CDR3 coding sequence is TGTGCCAGCAGACGACAGGGCCAGCAGTACTTC. The V call is TRBV6-5, the J call TRBJ2-7; the match to TRBD1 covers 7 bases. The J segment lost 8 bases and the V segment lost 6 bases, leaving 4 bases of the junction unmatched. In germline, CDR1 is MNHEY, CDR2 SVGAGI. This CDR3 has 11 residues.

The V call is TRBV5-6, the J call TRBJ1-2; TRBD1 aligns across 12 bases. CDR3 length: 15 amino acids. CDR1 is SGHDT and CDR2 is YYEEEE in the germline V gene. V trimming: 4 bases; J trimming: 6 bases; junction bases outside the gene matches: 7. In DNA form, the CDR3 reads TGTGCCAGCAGCCCCCTCGGGACAGGGGGCGATGGCTACACCTTC. Protein sequence: CASSPLGTGGDGYTF.

This sequence joins TRBV7-2 and TRBJ2-6; D call uncertain. Trimming took 1 base from V and 4 from J, leaving 8 bases between them. The CDR3 spans 15 residues. Looked up from germline, CDR1 is SGHTA and CDR2 is FQGNSA. The CDR3 sequence is CASSLGVSGANVLTF. The CDR3 nucleotides read TGTGCCAGCAGCTTAGGGGTTTCGGGGGCCAACGTCCTGACTTTC.

The chain combines TRBV4-3 with TRBJ1-2; unclear D gene. V shed 4 bases and J shed 6 bases, with 18 bases lying between them. The germline V gene has CDR1 LGHNA and CDR2 YSLEER. CDR3 length: 15 amino acids. The CDR3 protein is CASSLRFGPGDGYTF. In nucleotides, the CDR3 is TGCGCCAGCAGCCTCCGATTTGGTCCTGGGGATGGCTACACCTTC.

V usage is TRBV5-1 and J usage is TRBJ2-7, with no clear D. Trimming left V 4 bases short and J 4 bases short, with 6 bases between. Germline loops: CDR1 SGHRS, CDR2 YFSETQ. The length of the CDR3 is 11 residues. The CDR3 reads CASSTPYEQYF. In nucleotides, the CDR3 is TGCGCCAGCAGCACCCCATACGAGCAGTACTTC.

The chain links TRBV25-1 to TRBJ2-7; 12 bases align to TRBD1. The CDR3 is 14 residues long. J lost 6 bases, V lost 6 bases, and 6 bases had no gene match. Germline V gene lookup returns CDR1 MGHDK and CDR2 SYGVNS. CDR3 DNA: TGTGCCAGCAGCGGGCCGGGACAGGGGGCCGAGCAGTACTTC. Translating gives CASSGPGQGAEQYF.

Written as DNA, the CDR3 is TGTGCCAGCAGCTTAGGTAGCGGGGTACGCACAGATACGCAGTATTTT. Protein product: CASSLGSGVRTDTQYF. This sequence joins TRBV7-2 and TRBJ2-3; 8 bases align to TRBD2. V lost 1 base and J lost 1; bases outside the gene matches: 4. The germline CDR1 and CDR2 sequences are SGHTA and FQGNSA. The CDR3 has 16 amino acids.

This clone occurred once. The gene calls are TRBV5-8 and TRBJ2-7; D may be TRBD2 (5 bases). This CDR3 is 13 amino acids long. Between the trimmed V and J ends, which lost 4 bases and 3 bases, there was a span of 11 bases. The germline V gene encodes CDR1 SGHTS and CDR2 YDEGEE. As DNA, the CDR3 is TGTGCCAGCAGCCCCGACGGGAACTACGAGCAGTACTTC. This encodes CASSPDGNYEQYF.

The V gene is TRBV11-2, the J gene TRBJ2-3; TRBD2 aligns across 14 bases. The CDR3 contains 17 residues. Germline CDR1 SGHAT, CDR2 FQNNGV. V shed 5 bases, J shed 1 base, and the junction held 5 bases outside the gene matches. The CDR3 spells CASSLTSGGVGTDTQYF. CDR3 in DNA: TGTGCCAGCAGCCTGACTAGCGGGGGGGTCGGCACAGATACGCAGTATTTT.

The chain couples TRBV5-4 to TRBJ1-4; TRBD1 matches 7 bases. Germline V gene data show CDR1 as SGHNT and CDR2 as YYREEE (reference sequence). This CDR3 has 17 amino acids. J lost 4 bases, V lost 0 bases, and 9 bases had no gene match. CDR3 sequence (DNA): TGTGCCAGCAGCTTGGCAGGACAGGCGGAACTTAATGAAAAACTGTTTTTT. Its translation is CASSLAGQAELNEKLFF.

This chain uses TRBV27 with TRBJ2-7; 12 positions agree with TRBD2. From germline, CDR1 is MNHEY and CDR2 SMNVEV (reference sequence). The CDR3 is 15 amino acids. V was pared by 6 bases and J by 6 bases, with 9 bases of the junction left unmatched. The CDR3 is CASSPALAGGGEQYF. DNA of the CDR3: TGTGCCAGCAGCCCTGCTCTAGCGGGGGGGGGCGAGCAGTACTTC.

The chain carries TRBV18 and TRBJ2-5; 9 nucleotides line up with TRBD1. The germline V gene has CDR1 KGHSH and CDR2 LQKENI. The CDR3 runs 14 residues. The V and J ends lost 3 bases and 4 bases, in that order; junction bases with no gene match: 3. The CDR3, as DNA: TGTGCCAGCTCACCGGGACAGGGACCAGAGACCCAGTACTTC. It codes for CASSPGQGPETQYF.

The sample holds a few counts of this clone. V usage is TRBV28 and J usage is TRBJ1-3; D not certain. Germline V gives CDR1 MDHEN, CDR2 SYDVKM. V lost 5 bases to trimming and J lost 2 bases, with 16 bases between them. The CDR3 consists of 16 residues. CDR3 DNA: TGTGCCAGCAGTCCCCCGATCGGCACAGCTGGAAACACCATATATTTT. Its protein is CASSPPIGTAGNTIYF.

The rearrangement links TRBV5-4 to TRBJ2-5; TRBD1 is a possible D gene (5 bases). The germline V gene encodes CDR1 SGHNT and CDR2 YYREEE (reference sequence). V dropped 9 bases and J dropped 5 bases, with 17 bases sitting between them. The CDR3 covers 13 residues. The CDR3 region has the DNA TGTGCCACCCAGGGTGGTGTTTTGGAGACCCAGTACTTC. This gives the protein CATQGGVLETQYF.

The CDR3 DNA sequence: TGCGCCAGCAGCTTGGTCCCGCGACAGGGTCACGGGGAGCTGTTTTTT. It translates to CASSLVPRQGHGELFF. The J gene is TRBJ2-2, the V gene TRBV5-1; 7 positions match TRBD1. CDR1 and CDR2 (germline): SGHRS, YFSETQ. V trimming: 0 bases; J trimming: 7 bases; junction bases outside the gene matches: 9. The CDR3 consists of 16 residues.

The chain carries TRBV7-2 and TRBJ1-5, with D perhaps TRBD1 (5 bases). Trimming shortened V by 5 bases and J by 3 bases, and 17 bases separated the two germline ends. This CDR3 contains 16 residues. Per germline, CDR1 SGHTA and CDR2 FQGNSA. The CDR3 region is CASSHGGGNVNQPQHF. The CDR3 DNA follows: TGTGCCAGCAGCCACGGGGGGGGGAATGTCAATCAGCCCCAGCATTTT.

The chain employs TRBV5-1 and TRBJ1-6; D not certain. The V and J ends lost 2 bases and 7 bases respectively, with 7 bases between them. This CDR3 comprises 13 residues. CDR1 and CDR2 (germline): SGHRS, YFSETQ. The CDR3 here is CASSFTRNSPLHF. CDR3 DNA sequence: TGCGCCAGCAGCTTTACGAGGAATTCACCCCTCCACTTT.

The chain is built from TRBV19 and TRBJ1-5; weak D call: TRBD1 (5 bases). The CDR3 totals 13 residues. The germline CDR1 and CDR2 sequences are LNHDA and SQIVND (reference sequence). The germline V and J ends were trimmed by 3 bases and 4 bases, with 7 bases remaining between them. CDR3: CASSMWGNQPQHF. The CDR3 region has the DNA TGTGCCAGTAGTATGTGGGGGAATCAGCCCCAGCATTTT.

The V call is TRBV6-1, the J call TRBJ2-2; 7 bases fit TRBD2. Germline assignment: CDR1 MNHNS and CDR2 SASEGT. Trimming cost V 10 bases and J 1 base; bases outside gene matches: 9. This CDR3 has 15 residues. The CDR3 reads CAINRGVLNTGELFF. In nucleotides, the CDR3 is TGTGCCATCAATCGGGGGGTTTTGAACACCGGGGAGCTGTTTTTT.